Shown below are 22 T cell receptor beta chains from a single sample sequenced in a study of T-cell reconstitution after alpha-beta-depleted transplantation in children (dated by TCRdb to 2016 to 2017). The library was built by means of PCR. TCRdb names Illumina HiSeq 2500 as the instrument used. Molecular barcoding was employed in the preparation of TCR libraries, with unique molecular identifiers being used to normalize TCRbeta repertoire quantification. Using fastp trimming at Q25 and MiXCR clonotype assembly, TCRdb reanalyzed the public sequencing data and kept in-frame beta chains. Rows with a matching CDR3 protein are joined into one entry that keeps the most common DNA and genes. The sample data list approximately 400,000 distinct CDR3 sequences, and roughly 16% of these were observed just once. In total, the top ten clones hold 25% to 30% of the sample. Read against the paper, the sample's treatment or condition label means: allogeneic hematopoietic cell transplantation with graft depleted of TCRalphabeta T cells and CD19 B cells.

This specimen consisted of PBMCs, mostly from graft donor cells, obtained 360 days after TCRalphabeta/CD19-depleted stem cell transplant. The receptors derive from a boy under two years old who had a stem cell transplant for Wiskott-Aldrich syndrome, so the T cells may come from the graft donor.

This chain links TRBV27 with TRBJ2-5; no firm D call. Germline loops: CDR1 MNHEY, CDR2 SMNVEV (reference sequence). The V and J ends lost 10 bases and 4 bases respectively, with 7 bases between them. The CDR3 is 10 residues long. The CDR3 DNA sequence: TGTGCCACTGACGTAGAGACCCAGTACTTC. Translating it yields CATDVETQYF.

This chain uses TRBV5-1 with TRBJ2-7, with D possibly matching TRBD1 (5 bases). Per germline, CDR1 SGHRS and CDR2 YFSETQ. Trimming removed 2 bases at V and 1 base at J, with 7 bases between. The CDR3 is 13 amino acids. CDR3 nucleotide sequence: TGCGCCAGCAGCTTACAGGCTTCCTACGAGCAGTACTTC. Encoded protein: CASSLQASYEQYF.

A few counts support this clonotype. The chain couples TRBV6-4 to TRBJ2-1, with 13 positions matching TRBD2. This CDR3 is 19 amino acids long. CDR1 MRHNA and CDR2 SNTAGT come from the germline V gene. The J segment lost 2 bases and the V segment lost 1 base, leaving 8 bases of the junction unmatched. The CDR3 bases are TGTGCCAGCAGTGACTTCCCACTAGCGGGGGGGCGTACCTACAATGAGCAGTTCTTC. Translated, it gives CASSDFPLAGGRTYNEQFF.

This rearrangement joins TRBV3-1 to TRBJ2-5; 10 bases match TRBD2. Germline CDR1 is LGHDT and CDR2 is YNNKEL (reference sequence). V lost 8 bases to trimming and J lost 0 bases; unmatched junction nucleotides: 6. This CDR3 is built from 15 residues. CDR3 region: CASGVGTSDQETQYF. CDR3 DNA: TGTGCCAGCGGGGTGGGGACTAGCGACCAAGAGACCCAGTACTTC.

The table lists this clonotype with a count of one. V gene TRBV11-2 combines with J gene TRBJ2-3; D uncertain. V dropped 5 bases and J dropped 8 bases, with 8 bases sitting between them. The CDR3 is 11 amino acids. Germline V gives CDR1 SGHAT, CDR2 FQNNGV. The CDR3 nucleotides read TGTGCCAGCAGCCCCCCCGGTACGCAGTATTTT. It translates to CASSPPGTQYF.

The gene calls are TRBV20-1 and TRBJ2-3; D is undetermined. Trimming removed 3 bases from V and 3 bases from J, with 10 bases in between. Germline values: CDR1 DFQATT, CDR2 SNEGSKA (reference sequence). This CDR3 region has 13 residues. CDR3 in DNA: TGCAGTGCTAGCCGGATCGCGACAGATACGCAGTATTTT. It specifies CSASRIATDTQYF.

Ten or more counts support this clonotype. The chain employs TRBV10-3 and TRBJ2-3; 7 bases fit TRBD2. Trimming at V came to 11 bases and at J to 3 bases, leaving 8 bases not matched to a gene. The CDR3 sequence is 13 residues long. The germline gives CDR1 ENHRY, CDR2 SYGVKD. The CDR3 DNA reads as TGTGCCCATGGGCTAGCGGAGACAGATACGCAGTATTTT. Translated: CAHGLAETDTQYF.

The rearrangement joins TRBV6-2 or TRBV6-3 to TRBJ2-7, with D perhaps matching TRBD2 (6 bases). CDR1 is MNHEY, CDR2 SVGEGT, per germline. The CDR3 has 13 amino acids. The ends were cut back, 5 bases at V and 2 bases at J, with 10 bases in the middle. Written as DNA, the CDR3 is TGTGCCAGCAGTGCGGGACGACCCTACGAGCAGTACTTC. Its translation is CASSAGRPYEQYF.

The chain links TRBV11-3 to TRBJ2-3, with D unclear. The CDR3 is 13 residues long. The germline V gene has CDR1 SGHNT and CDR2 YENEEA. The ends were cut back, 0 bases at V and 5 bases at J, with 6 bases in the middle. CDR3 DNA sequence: TGTGCCAGCAGCTTAGATCGACTAGATACGCAGTATTTT. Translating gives CASSLDRLDTQYF. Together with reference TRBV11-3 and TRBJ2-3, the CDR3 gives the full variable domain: EAGVVQSPRYKIIEKKQPVAFWCNPISGHNTLYWYLQNLGQGPELLIRYENEEAVDDSQLPKDRFSAERLKGVDSTLKIQPAELGDSAVYLCASSLDRLDTQYFGPGTRLTVL.

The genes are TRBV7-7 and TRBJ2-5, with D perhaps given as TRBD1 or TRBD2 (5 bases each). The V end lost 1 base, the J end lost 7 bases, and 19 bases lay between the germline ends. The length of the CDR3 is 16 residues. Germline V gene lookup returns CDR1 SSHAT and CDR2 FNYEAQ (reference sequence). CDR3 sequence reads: CASSLVAGAGATTQYF. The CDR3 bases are TGTGCCAGCAGCTTAGTCGCCGGGGCTGGTGCGACGACCCAGTACTTC.

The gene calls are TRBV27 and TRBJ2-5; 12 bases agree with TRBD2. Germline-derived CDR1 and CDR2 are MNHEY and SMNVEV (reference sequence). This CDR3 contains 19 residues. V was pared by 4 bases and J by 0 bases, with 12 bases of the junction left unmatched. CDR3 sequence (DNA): TGTGCCAGCAGTTCAACTTCCTTGTGGACTAGCGGGGACCAAGAGACCCAGTACTTC. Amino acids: CASSSTSLWTSGDQETQYF.

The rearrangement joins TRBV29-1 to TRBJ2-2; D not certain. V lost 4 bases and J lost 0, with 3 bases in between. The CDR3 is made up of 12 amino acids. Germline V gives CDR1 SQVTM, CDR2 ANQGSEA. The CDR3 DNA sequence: TGCAGCGTTGTAACGAACACCGGGGAGCTGTTTTTT. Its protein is CSVVTNTGELFF.

The CDR3 sequence is CSALRDRNNEQFF. In DNA form, the CDR3 reads TGCAGTGCTCTCCGGGACAGAAACAATGAGCAGTTCTTC. This sequence joins TRBV20-1 and TRBJ2-1, with 7 bases lining up with TRBD1. CDR1 is DFQATT and CDR2 is SNEGSKA in the germline V gene (reference sequence). V trimming: 5 bases; J trimming: 5 bases; junction bases outside the gene matches: 6. The CDR3 is 13 amino acids.

The chain's CDR3 is CASSYPVTSACYEQYF. For the CDR3, the DNA is TGTGCCAGCAGTTATCCGGTTACTAGCGCCTGTTACGAGCAGTACTTC. The chain employs TRBV6-5 and TRBJ2-7; TRBD2 matches 7 bases. Trimming cost V 3 bases and J 4 bases; bases outside gene matches: 12. The germline CDR1 and CDR2 sequences are MNHEY and SVGAGI. The CDR3 has 16 residues.

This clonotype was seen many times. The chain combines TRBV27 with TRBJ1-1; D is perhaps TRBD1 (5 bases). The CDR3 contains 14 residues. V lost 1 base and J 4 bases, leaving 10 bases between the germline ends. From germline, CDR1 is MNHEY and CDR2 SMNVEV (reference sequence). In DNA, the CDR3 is TGTGCCAGCAGTTTATGGGGGGACCGCACTGAAGCTTTCTTT. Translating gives CASSLWGDRTEAFF.

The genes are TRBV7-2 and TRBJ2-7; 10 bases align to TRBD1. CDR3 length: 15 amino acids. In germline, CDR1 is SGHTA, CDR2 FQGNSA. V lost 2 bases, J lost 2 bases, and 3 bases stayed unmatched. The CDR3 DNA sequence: TGTGCCAGCAGCTTAAGGACAGGGGGGACCTACGAGCAGTACTTC. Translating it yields CASSLRTGGTYEQYF.

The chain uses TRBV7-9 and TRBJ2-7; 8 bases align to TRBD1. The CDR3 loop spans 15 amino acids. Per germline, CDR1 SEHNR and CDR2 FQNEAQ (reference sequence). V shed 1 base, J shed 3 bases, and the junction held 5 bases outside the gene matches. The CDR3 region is CASSLGRGPNYEQYF. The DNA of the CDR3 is TGTGCCAGCAGCTTAGGCAGGGGGCCCAACTACGAGCAGTACTTC.

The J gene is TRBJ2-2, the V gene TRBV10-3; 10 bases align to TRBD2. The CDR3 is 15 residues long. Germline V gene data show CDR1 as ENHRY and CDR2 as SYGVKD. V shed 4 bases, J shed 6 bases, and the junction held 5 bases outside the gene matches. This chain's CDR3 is CAISGASGSSGELFF. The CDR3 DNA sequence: TGTGCCATCAGTGGGGCTAGCGGGAGCTCCGGGGAGCTGTTTTTT.

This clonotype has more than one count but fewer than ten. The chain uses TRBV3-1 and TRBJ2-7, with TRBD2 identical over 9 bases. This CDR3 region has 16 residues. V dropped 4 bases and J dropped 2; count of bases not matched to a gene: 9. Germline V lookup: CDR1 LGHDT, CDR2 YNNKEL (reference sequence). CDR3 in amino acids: CASSPRLAANTYEQYF. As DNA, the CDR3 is TGTGCCAGCAGCCCCCGACTAGCGGCAAATACCTACGAGCAGTACTTC.

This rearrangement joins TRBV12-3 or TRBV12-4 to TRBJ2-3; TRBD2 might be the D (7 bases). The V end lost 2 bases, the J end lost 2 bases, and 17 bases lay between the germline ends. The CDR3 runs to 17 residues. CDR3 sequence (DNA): TGTGCCAGCAGTTTATTTTGGCGGGGGACATACACAGATACGCAGTATTTT. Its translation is CASSLFWRGTYTDTQYF.

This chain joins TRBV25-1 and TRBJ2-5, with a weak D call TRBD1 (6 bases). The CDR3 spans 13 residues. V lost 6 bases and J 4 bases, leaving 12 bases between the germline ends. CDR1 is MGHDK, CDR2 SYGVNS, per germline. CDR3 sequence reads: CASRIGQRETQYF. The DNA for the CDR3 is TGTGCCAGCAGAATTGGACAGAGAGAGACCCAGTACTTC.

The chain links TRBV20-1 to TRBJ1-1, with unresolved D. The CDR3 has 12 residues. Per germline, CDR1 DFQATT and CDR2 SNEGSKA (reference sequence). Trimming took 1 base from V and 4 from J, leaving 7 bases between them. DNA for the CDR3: TGCAGTGCTAGAGTAATAAGCACTGAAGCTTTCTTT. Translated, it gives CSARVISTEAFF.